This passage covers 23 T cell receptor beta chains from one sample sequenced in a study of radiotherapy plus CTLA-4 blockade in lung cancer. TCRdb's table, derived via immunoSEQ multiplex PCR, lists solely in-frame clones and lacks some. The sample records about 70,000 clones, roughly 76% being singletons. This specimen was peripheral blood, taken from a patient treated with radiotherapy plus ipilimumab. These TCRs come from a human donor with non-small cell lung cancer whose response to radiotherapy plus ipilimumab could not be evaluated. Some clones in this sample may be carry-over from other donors' samples.

V gene TRBV11-2 combines with J gene TRBJ2-1, with a weak D call TRBD2 (6 bases). CDR1 and CDR2 (germline): SGHAT, FQNNGV. The V end lost 5 bases, the J end lost 4 bases, and 18 bases lay between the germline ends. The CDR3 has 16 residues. The CDR3 sequence: CASSPGRGRNYNEQFF. For the CDR3, the DNA is TGTGCCAGCAGCCCCGGGCGGGGCCGCAATTACAATGAGCAGTTCTTC.

This chain connects TRBV15 to TRBJ2-5; D is possibly TRBD1 (6 bases). Germline V gene sequence: CDR1 LNHNV, CDR2 YYDKDF (reference sequence). V shed 1 base and J shed 0 bases, with 12 bases lying between them. The CDR3 runs to 16 residues. The CDR3 DNA reads TGTGCCACCAGCAGAGGCAGGGGTCGAAACCAAGAGACCCAGTACTTC. This translates into CATSRGRGRNQETQYF. The variable domain in full, with the rest retrieved from reference TRBV15 and TRBJ2-5, is DAMVIQNPRYQVTQFGKPVTLSCSQTLNHNVMYWYQQKSSQAPKLLFHYYDKDFNNEADTPDNFQSRRPNTSFCFLDIRSPGLGDTAMYLCATSRGRGRNQETQYFGPGTRLLVL.

The chain has TRBV7-8 and TRBJ2-1, with D perhaps TRBD2 (7 bases). Per the germline V gene, CDR1 is SGHVS and CDR2 is FQNEAQ. This CDR3 contains 15 residues. The V end lost 4 bases, the J end lost 7 bases, and 17 bases lay between the germline ends. The chain's CDR3 is CASSSGPQGGNEQFF. The CDR3 DNA reads as TGTGCCAGCAGCTCCGGGCCACAGGGAGGGAATGAGCAGTTCTTC.

This chain links TRBV7-9 with TRBJ1-4, with 7 bases aligning to TRBD1. The CDR3 runs 15 residues. The junction had 8 bases not matched to a gene; V was cut back by 2 bases and J by 8 bases. CDR1 SEHNR and CDR2 FQNEAQ come from the germline V gene (reference sequence). In DNA form, the CDR3 reads TGTGCCAGCAGCTTACCCCCCCCCAGGGGGGAAAAACTGTTTTTT. It encodes CASSLPPPRGEKLFF.

The J gene is TRBJ1-6, the V gene TRBV19, with D unresolved. Trimming left V 8 bases short and J 2 bases short, with 16 bases between. The germline gives CDR1 LNHDA, CDR2 SQIVND (reference sequence). CDR3 length: 16 residues. CDR3 region: CASRFRRETYNSPLHF. For the CDR3, the DNA is TGTGCCAGTCGATTTCGCCGGGAAACCTATAATTCACCCCTCCACTTT.

This chain joins TRBV18 and TRBJ1-1, with TRBD1 as a possible D gene (6 bases). Deletions cut 5 bases from V and 2 bases from J, with 15 bases between. CDR1 KGHSH and CDR2 LQKENI come from the germline V gene. This CDR3 comprises 15 residues. The CDR3 coding sequence is TGTGCCAGCTCATCCACCCGCGGGGGCAACACTGAAGCTTTCTTT. This encodes CASSSTRGGNTEAFF.

The V gene is TRBV29-1, the J gene TRBJ1-5, with 7 bases aligning to TRBD1. CDR3 length: 13 amino acids. Germline-derived CDR1 and CDR2 are SQVTM and ANQGSEA. V was clipped by 1 base and J by 5 bases; unmatched bases: 2. CDR3 residues: CSVEVTGDQPQHF. The CDR3 DNA sequence: TGCAGCGTTGAAGTCACAGGGGATCAGCCCCAGCATTTT.

The CDR3: CASSLDGSRGYTF. CDR3 nucleotide sequence: TGTGCCAGCAGTTTGGATGGGAGCCGCGGCTACACCTTC. V is TRBV6-6 and J is TRBJ1-2; D is undetermined. Germline CDR1 and CDR2: MNHNY and SVGAGI (reference sequence). The ends were cut back, 4 bases at V and 8 bases at J, with 14 bases in the middle. This CDR3 has 13 residues.

The chain has TRBV13 and TRBJ2-5; 8 positions match TRBD1. This CDR3 has 16 residues. From germline, CDR1 is PRHDT and CDR2 FYEKMQ (reference sequence). Germline trimming cut 5 bases from V and 2 bases from J; bases unmatched to any gene: 10. The CDR3 sequence: CASSTQDRVWQETQYF. DNA of the CDR3: TGTGCCAGCAGCACACAGGACAGGGTTTGGCAAGAGACCCAGTACTTC.

This clone was seen more than once but under ten times. V gene TRBV2 combines with J gene TRBJ2-7, with D hard to call. V gave up 6 bases and J gave up 0 bases, with 3 bases separating them. Germline CDR1 reads SNHLY; CDR2 reads FYNNEI. The CDR3 has 11 residues. This CDR3 is CASSISYEQYF. CDR3 DNA: TGTGCCAGCAGCATCTCCTACGAGCAGTACTTC. The whole variable domain, remainder taken from reference TRBV2 and TRBJ2-7, is EPEVTQTPSHQVTQMGQEVILRCVPISNHLYFYWYRQILGQKVEFLVSFYNNEISEKSEIFDDQFSVERPDGSNFTLKIRSTKLEDSAMYFCASSISYEQYFGPGTRLTVT.

This clone has only one observation. In nucleotides, the CDR3 is TGTGCCAGCTCACCAGGGCTGGGCAATCAGCCCCAGCATTTT. Encoded protein: CASSPGLGNQPQHF. The rearrangement uses TRBV18 and TRBJ1-5, with D hard to call. The CDR3 is 14 residues long. Trimming took off 2 bases at V and 2 bases at J, with 7 bases between the two ends. CDR1 is KGHSH and CDR2 is LQKENI in the germline V gene.

The genes are TRBV27 and TRBJ2-7; tentative D call: TRBD1 (7 bases). The CDR3 sequence is 16 residues long. The germline gives CDR1 MNHEY, CDR2 SMNVEV (reference sequence). V lost 7 bases, J lost 3 bases, and 22 bases lay in between. DNA for the CDR3: TGTGCCAGCACAAGGGGGCTCGGGACTCGGGACTACGAGCAGTACTTC. It codes for CASTRGLGTRDYEQYF.

This clone was counted at least ten times. The chain links TRBV10-3 to TRBJ1-1; D may be TRBD1 (5 bases). Germline values: CDR1 ENHRY, CDR2 SYGVKD. V was trimmed by 6 bases and J by 0 bases, leaving 8 bases between them. The CDR3 is 13 amino acids. CDR3 residues: CAIRQGMNTEAFF. CDR3 bases: TGTGCCATCAGGCAGGGTATGAACACTGAAGCTTTCTTT.

The V call is TRBV5-1, the J call TRBJ2-3; 10 nucleotides agree with TRBD1. Looked up from germline, CDR1 is SGHRS and CDR2 is YFSETQ. V lost 7 bases, J lost 3 bases, and 8 bases stayed unmatched. This CDR3 has 15 residues. CDR3 DNA: TGCGCCAGCTCCCAAGGGGACAGGGGAACAGATACGCAGTATTTT. It specifies CASSQGDRGTDTQYF. The whole variable domain, filled in from reference TRBV5-1 and TRBJ2-3, reads KAGVTQTPRYLIKTRGQQVTLSCSPISGHRSVSWYQQTPGQGLQFLFEYFSETQRNKGNFPGRFSGRQFSNSRSEMNVSTLELGDSALYLCASSQGDRGTDTQYFGPGTRLTVL.

CDR3 in amino acids: CASSEEVAEDTEAFF. CDR3 nucleotides: TGTGCCAGCAGTGAAGAAGTAGCGGAGGACACTGAAGCTTTCTTT. The chain employs TRBV2 and TRBJ1-1; D ambiguous. V lost 1 base and J lost 3, with 12 bases in between. CDR1 is SNHLY, CDR2 FYNNEI, per germline. The CDR3 runs to 15 residues.

The CDR3 bases are TGCGCCAGCAGCCAACTAGCGGGGGCGGGCAATGAGCAGTTCTTC. This encodes CASSQLAGAGNEQFF. V gene TRBV5-1 combines with J gene TRBJ2-1, with 11 positions matching TRBD2. The CDR3 has 15 amino acids. The ends lost 4 bases at V and 6 bases at J; junction bases unmatched: 6. Per germline, CDR1 SGHRS and CDR2 YFSETQ.

The rearrangement uses TRBV7-2 and TRBJ1-2; 9 nucleotides agree with TRBD1. Trimming took 4 bases from V and 8 from J; bases not matched to a gene: 5. The length of the CDR3 is 13 residues. Looked up from germline, CDR1 is SGHTA and CDR2 is FQGNSA. CDR3 residues: CASSSTGGRGYTF. The CDR3 DNA sequence: TGTGCCAGCAGCTCGACAGGGGGTAGGGGCTACACCTTC.

This clone has only a few counts. The rearrangement joins TRBV9 to TRBJ1-1; D unclear. The length of the CDR3 is 15 residues. V gave up 4 bases and J gave up 0 bases, with 13 bases separating them. Germline V CDR1 and CDR2: SGDLS, YYNGEE. The DNA for the CDR3 is TGTGCCAGCAGCCCCCAGGTTGCGATGAACACTGAAGCTTTCTTT. Translation: CASSPQVAMNTEAFF.

This clone was seen more than once but under ten times. J is TRBJ1-5 and V is TRBV28; D is unresolved. V gave up 4 bases and J gave up 0 bases, with 10 bases separating them. Germline-derived CDR1 and CDR2 are MDHEN and SYDVKM. The CDR3 length is 15 residues. The CDR3 DNA is TGTGCCAGCAGTTCGGCGGGGATTAGCAATCAGCCCCAGCATTTT. Translation: CASSSAGISNQPQHF.

This clone was seen only once. The rearrangement joins TRBV19 to TRBJ1-1; 8 bases fit TRBD1. Per the germline V gene, CDR1 is LNHDA and CDR2 is SQIVND (reference sequence). Trimming at V came to 5 bases and at J to 0 bases, leaving 5 bases not matched to a gene. This CDR3 spans 15 amino acids. The CDR3 here is CASSLYRGMNTEAFF. Here the CDR3 DNA reads TGTGCCAGTAGTCTATACAGGGGGATGAACACTGAAGCTTTCTTT. Full variable domain (rest looked up from reference TRBV19 and TRBJ1-1): DGGITQSPKYLFRKEGQNVTLSCEQNLNHDAMYWYRQDPGQGLRLIYYSQIVNDFQKGDIAEGYSVSREKKESFPLTVTSAQKNPTAFYLCASSLYRGMNTEAFFGQGTRLTVV.

This clone showed up just a few times. The chain is built from TRBV5-6 and TRBJ1-2; TRBD1 matches 9 bases. CDR3 length: 18 residues. The germline V gene has CDR1 SGHDT and CDR2 YYEEEE. The J segment lost 2 bases and the V segment lost 3 bases, leaving 14 bases of the junction unmatched. CDR3 sequence: CASSSPDRGSYSNYGYTF. CDR3 nucleotide sequence: TGTGCCAGCAGCTCTCCCGACAGGGGGTCCTACTCAAACTATGGCTACACCTTC.

The chain uses TRBV5-1 and TRBJ1-1; 7 bases line up with TRBD1. The germline CDR1 and CDR2 sequences are SGHRS and YFSETQ. V was pared by 4 bases and J by 5 bases, with 11 bases of the junction left unmatched. The CDR3 is 15 amino acids. The CDR3 protein is CASSQMGQQGTEAFF. The CDR3 bases are TGCGCCAGCAGCCAAATGGGACAGCAAGGGACTGAAGCTTTCTTT. Using reference TRBV5-1 and TRBJ1-1 for the parts outside the CDR3, the full variable domain is KAGVTQTPRYLIKTRGQQVTLSCSPISGHRSVSWYQQTPGQGLQFLFEYFSETQRNKGNFPGRFSGRQFSNSRSEMNVSTLELGDSALYLCASSQMGQQGTEAFFGQGTRLTVV.

This clone was seen a few times. V gene TRBV28 combines with J gene TRBJ1-1; 8 bases are shared with TRBD1. This CDR3 is built from 14 residues. Germline-derived CDR1 and CDR2 are MDHEN and SYDVKM. V lost 7 bases, J lost 1 base, and 5 bases stayed unmatched. CDR3 coding DNA: TGTGCCAGCACCGCCGGACAGGGGAACACTGAAGCTTTCTTT. It translates to CASTAGQGNTEAFF.